The present TCR beta chain was sequenced within a study of blood T cell repertoires in COVID-19. Study as a whole: Donors in the United States, Italy and Spain gave samples during acute or convalescent COVID-19.

The table lists this clone with a count of one. Germline V gives CDR1 SNHLY, CDR2 FYNNEI. The CDR3 totals 13 residues. Trimming left V 7 bases short and J 9 bases short, with 18 bases between. Generated by immunoSEQ multiplex PCR, the TCRdb table keeps only in-frame clones and is missing some. The sample carries 150,000 to 180,000 clones, about 79% recorded once. The chain has TRBV2 and TRBJ1-1; weak D call: TRBD1 (5 bases). The source is a woman between 45 and 60 years old with acute or convalescent COVID-19. The sequencing input was peripheral blood. The CDR3 nucleotides are TGTGCCAGCACCCAAGGGGCAGTGGACAAAGCTTTCTTT. Encoded protein: CASTQGAVDKAFF.